Each of the 21 T cell receptor beta chains below was sequenced from the same sample in a study of T cells after yellow fever vaccination. TCRdb itself ran the 5' RACE reads through MiXCR, one entry per CDR3 protein. The table has almost 600,000 distinct CDR3 sequences, roughly 13% seen once. The sample here was PBMCs, taken on the day of the yellow fever booster vaccination. The source is a man aged 25-45 years who received the YFV17D yellow fever vaccine.

This clonotype has just a few counts. The V call is TRBV24-1, the J call TRBJ2-1, with 8 bases aligning to TRBD2. V was clipped by 0 bases and J by 2 bases; unmatched bases: 5. Looked up from germline, CDR1 is KGHDR and CDR2 is SFDVKD. The CDR3 is 17 residues long. This chain's CDR3 is CATSDLSLAGTYNEQFF. CDR3 nucleotides: TGTGCCACCAGTGATTTGTCCCTAGCGGGTACCTACAATGAGCAGTTCTTC.

This rearrangement joins TRBV5-1 to TRBJ2-3, with D tentatively TRBD2 (6 bases). The CDR3 has 15 residues. V was cut by 4 bases and J by 14 bases, with 26 bases left in between. Germline V gene lookup returns CDR1 SGHRS and CDR2 YFSETQ. The DNA of the CDR3 is TGCGCCAGCAGCCAAACGACCGGGGACTCTCGGGTGTGGTATTTT. It yields the protein CASSQTTGDSRVWYF.

This chain links TRBV2 with TRBJ2-5, with TRBD1 matching over 8 bases. This CDR3 spans 12 amino acids. The V and J ends lost 10 bases and 1 base, in that order; junction bases with no gene match: 2. Per germline, CDR1 SNHLY and CDR2 FYNNEI. The CDR3 DNA reads TGTGCCAACAGGGGGATCCAAGAGACCCAGTACTTC. This encodes CANRGIQETQYF.

The chain carries TRBV5-1 and TRBJ2-5; D tentatively reads TRBD1 or TRBD2 (5 bases each). CDR1 SGHRS and CDR2 YFSETQ come from the germline V gene. Trimming cost V 6 bases and J 3 bases, with 12 bases left between them. The CDR3 spans 13 residues. CDR3 in amino acids: CASIGGLEETQYF. CDR3 in DNA: TGCGCCAGCATTGGGGGATTAGAAGAGACCCAGTACTTC.

In its sample, this clonotype was seen a few times. The chain recombines TRBV19 with TRBJ2-5; 7 nucleotides align to TRBD2. Per the germline V gene, CDR1 is LNHDA and CDR2 is SQIVND (reference sequence). The CDR3 runs 13 residues. V trimming: 8 bases; J trimming: 5 bases; junction bases outside the gene matches: 8. The CDR3 sequence is CASSAGPWETQYF. The CDR3 nucleotides are TGTGCCAGTTCAGCGGGACCGTGGGAGACCCAGTACTTC.

V is TRBV6-6 and J is TRBJ2-7, with 8 bases lining up with TRBD2. Looked up from germline, CDR1 is MNHNY and CDR2 is SVGAGI (reference sequence). This CDR3 is built from 12 residues. Germline trimming cut 7 bases from V and 5 bases from J; bases unmatched to any gene: 4. In DNA form, the CDR3 reads TGTGCCAGCACTGGGACTAGGGACGAGCAGTACTTC. Translation: CASTGTRDEQYF.

The chain is built from TRBV20-1 and TRBJ2-2; D could derive from TRBD1 or TRBD2 (6 bases each). The V gene's germline CDR1 is DFQATT and CDR2 SNEGSKA (reference sequence). There are 14 residues in the CDR3. V lost 3 bases, J lost 4 bases, and 12 bases lay in between. The CDR3, as DNA: TGCAGTGCTAGGGGGGGCATACTCACCGGGGAGCTGTTTTTT. Translating gives CSARGGILTGELFF.

In this sample, this clonotype turned up a few times. The chain couples TRBV20-1 to TRBJ2-3, with 7 bases identical to TRBD2. CDR3 length: 18 amino acids. Germline values: CDR1 DFQATT, CDR2 SNEGSKA (reference sequence). V lost 5 bases to trimming and J lost 6 bases; unmatched junction nucleotides: 23. This CDR3 reads CSASGRLADNSPADTQYF. In DNA, the CDR3 is TGCAGTGCTTCCGGGCGGCTAGCGGACAACTCACCCGCGGATACGCAGTATTTT.

The chain couples TRBV12-3 or TRBV12-4 to TRBJ2-6; a weak D match, TRBD1 (6 bases). The CDR3 extends over 15 amino acids. With 2 bases removed from V and 6 bases from J, the gap between germline ends came to 11 bases. CDR3: CASSLKQGLANVLTF. CDR3 DNA: TGTGCCAGCAGTTTAAAACAGGGCCTGGCCAACGTCCTGACTTTC.

The chain is built from TRBV24-1 and TRBJ2-3; no firm D call. The CDR3 totals 14 residues. In germline, CDR1 is KGHDR, CDR2 SFDVKD. Trimming removed 2 bases from V and 2 bases from J, with 7 bases in between. CDR3 nucleotide sequence: TGTGCCACCAGTGATTGGCCCAACACAGATACGCAGTATTTT. Residues: CATSDWPNTDTQYF.

For the CDR3, the DNA is TGTGCCAGCAGTCAACTTCCGGTAAGCAATCAGCCCCAGCATTTT. Its protein is CASSQLPVSNQPQHF. The rearrangement uses TRBV4-2 and TRBJ1-5; D is uncertain. Germline V gene sequence: CDR1 LGHNA, CDR2 YNFKEQ. V was shortened by 6 bases and J by 1 base, with 13 bases between the two germline ends. The CDR3 consists of 15 residues.

Comments on this clonotype: Relative to the germline gene, one junction end is altered; a read error may explain this. The chain carries TRBV11-2 and TRBJ1-4; no firm D call. The CDR3 runs 14 residues. CDR1 SGHAT and CDR2 FQNNGV come from the germline V gene. The CDR3: CASTAGLTNEKLLF. The DNA of the CDR3 is TGTGCCAGCACCGCCGGGTTAACTAATGAAAAACTGCTTTTT.

This clonotype was found many times. An end of the junction differs from the germline gene, which may be a read error. The chain's CDR3 is CASSLVAASTDTQYF. DNA of the CDR3: TGTGCCAGCAGCTTAGTGGCCGCTAGCACAGATACGCAGTATTTT. The chain has TRBV5-1 and TRBJ2-3; D uncertain. This CDR3 has 15 amino acids. Germline values: CDR1 SGHRS, CDR2 YFSETQ.

This clonotype was seen only a few times. The J gene is TRBJ1-1, the V gene TRBV11-2; D call uncertain. This CDR3 is built from 15 residues. The germline V gene has CDR1 SGHAT and CDR2 FQNNGV. Trimming removed 1 base at V and 4 bases at J, with 13 bases between. CDR3 bases: TGTGCCAGCAGCTTAGTCGACTCCCGGGGCACTGAAGCTTTCTTT. Protein: CASSLVDSRGTEAFF.

This clonotype was recorded at least ten times. The chain employs TRBV5-4 and TRBJ2-2, with TRBD2 matching over 7 bases. CDR3 size: 14 residues. With V trimmed by 2 bases and J by 4 bases, 2 bases remained unmatched. Germline lookup yields CDR1 SGHNT and CDR2 YYREEE (reference sequence). The CDR3 DNA reads TGTGCCAGCAGCTTTAGGGAGGGCACCGGGGAGCTGTTTTTT. Translating it yields CASSFREGTGELFF.

This clonotype was detected only a few times. The J gene is TRBJ1-1, the V gene TRBV20-1, with TRBD1 matching 8 bases. Germline CDR1 reads DFQATT; CDR2 reads SNEGSKA (reference sequence). There are 17 residues in the CDR3. The V and J ends lost 5 bases and 1 base, in that order; junction bases with no gene match: 15. CDR3 DNA sequence: TGCAGTGCTCCTCAACTGGGGAGGACAGGGCGGAACACTGAAGCTTTCTTT. This sequence encodes CSAPQLGRTGRNTEAFF.

The rearrangement links TRBV14 to TRBJ2-7, with TRBD1 as a possible D gene (8 bases). CDR1 SGHDN and CDR2 FVKESK come from the germline V gene. The CDR3 contains 16 residues. V was shortened by 0 bases and J by 6 bases, with 18 bases between the two germline ends. The CDR3 here is CASSQEGSGGGSEQYF. The CDR3 region has the DNA TGTGCCAGCAGCCAAGAAGGATCAGGGGGCGGGAGCGAGCAGTACTTC.

This clonotype has a handful of counts. This chain uses TRBV6-5 with TRBJ2-1, with TRBD2 matching over 8 bases. V shed 5 bases and J 3 bases; nucleotides not matched to a gene: 6. The CDR3 covers 15 residues. The germline V gene has CDR1 MNHEY and CDR2 SVGAGI. Here the CDR3 reads CASSNRAGGYNEQFF. The DNA for the CDR3 is TGTGCCAGCAGTAACCGGGCGGGGGGCTACAATGAGCAGTTCTTC.

This clonotype was observed at least ten times. CDR3 in amino acids: CASSLAGHSTDTQYF. The CDR3 bases are TGCGCCAGCAGCTTGGCGGGACATAGCACAGATACGCAGTATTTT. The genes are TRBV5-1 and TRBJ2-3; D is perhaps TRBD1 (6 bases). Trimming removed 0 bases at V and 0 bases at J, with 8 bases between. CDR1 and CDR2 from the germline V gene are SGHRS and YFSETQ. The CDR3 loop spans 15 amino acids.

The chain joins TRBV29-1 to TRBJ2-2, with D perhaps assigned TRBD1 or TRBD2 (5 bases each). From germline, CDR1 is SQVTM and CDR2 ANQGSEA. This CDR3 region has 14 residues. V shed 3 bases and J shed 4 bases, with 12 bases lying between them. Written as DNA, the CDR3 is TGCAGCGTTGATCGGGGTAGGGGCACCGGGGAGCTGTTTTTT. This encodes CSVDRGRGTGELFF.

The chain links TRBV2 to TRBJ2-5, with TRBD1 matching over 8 bases. CDR3 size: 14 residues. Losses at the gene ends were 7 bases for V and 0 bases for J; bases not matched to a gene: 4. The germline gives CDR1 SNHLY, CDR2 FYNNEI. CDR3 nucleotides: TGTGCCAGCATACGGGACAGGTACCAAGAGACCCAGTACTTC. This encodes CASIRDRYQETQYF. The full variable domain, in which reference TRBV2 and TRBJ2-5 provide the parts outside the CDR3, is EPEVTQTPSHQVTQMGQEVILRCVPISNHLYFYWYRQILGQKVEFLVSFYNNEISEKSEIFDDQFSVERPDGSNFTLKIRSTKLEDSAMYFCASIRDRYQETQYFGPGTRLLVL.